This T cell receptor (beta chain) originates from a study of cytomegalovirus exposure and HLA in healthy donors. Repertoires were generated with immunoSEQ multiplex PCR, while TCRdb's copy carries only in-frame clones and drops some. The sample contains 200,000 to 300,000 clones, approximately 83% of which appear only once. Study conclusions and caveats: The TCR clusters that emerged in the first cohort tended, a later analysis found, to co-occur in the roughly 110 validation repertoires. Cytomegalovirus-associated status was assigned to some 160 TCR beta chains.

Note on this clone: Its antigen is still unknown.

V was trimmed by 6 bases and J by 2 bases, leaving 11 bases between them. This CDR3 is 13 amino acids long. Germline CDR1 reads SNHLY; CDR2 reads FYNNEI. Sequenced sample: PBMCs. The chain combines TRBV2 with TRBJ2-7; D not certain. The receptor was isolated from a woman in her thirties in good health and CMV-seropositive. In DNA form, the CDR3 reads TGTGCCAGCAGCAGCGACGGAGCCTACGAGCAGTACTTC. Protein sequence: CASSSDGAYEQYF.